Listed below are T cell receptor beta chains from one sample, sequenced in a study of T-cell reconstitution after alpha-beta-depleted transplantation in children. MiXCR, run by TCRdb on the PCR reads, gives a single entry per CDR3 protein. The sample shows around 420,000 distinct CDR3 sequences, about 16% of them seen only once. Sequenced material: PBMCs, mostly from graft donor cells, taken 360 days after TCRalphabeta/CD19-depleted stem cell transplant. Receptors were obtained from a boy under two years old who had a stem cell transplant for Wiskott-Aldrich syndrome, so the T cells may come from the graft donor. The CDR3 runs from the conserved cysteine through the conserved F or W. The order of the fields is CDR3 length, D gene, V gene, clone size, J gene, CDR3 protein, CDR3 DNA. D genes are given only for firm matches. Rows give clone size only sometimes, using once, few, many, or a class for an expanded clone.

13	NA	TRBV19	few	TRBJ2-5	CASSPRIQETQYF	TGCGCCAGCAGCCCTCGGATCCAAGAGACCCAGTACTTC
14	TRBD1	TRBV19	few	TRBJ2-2	CASSNRGLAGELFF	TGTGCCAGTAGCAACAGGGGGCTAGCCGGGGAGCTGTTTTTT
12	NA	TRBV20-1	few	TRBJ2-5	CSARLYQETQYF	TGCAGTGCTAGGTTGTACCAAGAGACCCAGTACTTC
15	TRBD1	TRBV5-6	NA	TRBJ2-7	CASSSPGTVGSEQYF	TGTGCCAGCAGCTCACCCGGGACAGTTGGAAGCGAGCAGTACTTC
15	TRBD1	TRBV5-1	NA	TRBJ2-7	CASSPRQGSGYEQYF	TGCGCCAGCAGCCCGAGACAGGGCTCCGGCTACGAGCAGTACTTC
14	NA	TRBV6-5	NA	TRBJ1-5	CASSYTGRDQPQHF	TGTGCCAGCAGTTACACCGGGAGGGATCAGCCCCAGCATTTT
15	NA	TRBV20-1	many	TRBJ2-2	CSALQASVHTGELFF	TGCAGTGCCCTCCAAGCTAGCGTCCACACCGGGGAGCTGTTTTTT
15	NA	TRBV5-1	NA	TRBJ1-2	CASSLMAGFRGGYTF	TGCGCCAGCAGCTTGATGGCAGGCTTCCGAGGAGGCTACACCTTC
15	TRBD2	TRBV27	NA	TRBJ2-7	CASRPNSGRAKEQYF	TGTGCCAGCAGACCGAATAGCGGGAGGGCCAAAGAGCAGTACTTC
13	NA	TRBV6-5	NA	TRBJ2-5	CASSYSTAETQYF	TGTGCCAGCAGTTACTCGACTGCGGAGACCCAGTACTTC
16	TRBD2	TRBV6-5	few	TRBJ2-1	CASSYSGTSPHNEQFF	TGTGCCAGCAGTTACTCGGGGACTAGCCCCCACAATGAGCAGTTCTTC
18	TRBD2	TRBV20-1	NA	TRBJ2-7	CSARDTLLSGRTKDEQYF	TGCAGTGCTAGAGACACCCTACTTAGCGGGAGAACGAAGGACGAGCAGTACTTC
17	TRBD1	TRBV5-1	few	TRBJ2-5	CASSLTPGQGTQETQYF	TGCGCCAGCAGCTTGACGCCGGGACAGGGGACCCAAGAGACCCAGTACTTC
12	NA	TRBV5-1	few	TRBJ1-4	CASSRIGEKLFF	TGCGCCAGCAGCCGAATAGGGGAAAAACTGTTTTTT
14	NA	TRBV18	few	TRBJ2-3	CASSPPVGTDTQYF	TGTGCCAGCTCACCACCGGTGGGCACAGATACGCAGTATTTT
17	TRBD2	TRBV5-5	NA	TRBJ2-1	CASSLHPRGYSYNEQFF	TGTGCCAGCAGCCTTCACCCGCGGGGGTACTCCTACAATGAGCAGTTCTTC
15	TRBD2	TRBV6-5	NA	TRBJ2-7	CASSYKGRATYEQYF	TGTGCCAGCAGTTATAAAGGGAGGGCAACCTACGAGCAGTACTTC
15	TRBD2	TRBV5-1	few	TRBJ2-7	CASSFLPGLASWQYF	TGCGCCAGCAGCTTCTTGCCGGGACTAGCGTCATGGCAGTACTTC
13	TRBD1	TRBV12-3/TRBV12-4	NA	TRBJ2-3	CASRSGGVDTQYF	TGTGCCAGCAGGTCAGGGGGAGTGGATACGCAGTATTTT
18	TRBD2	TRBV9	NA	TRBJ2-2	CASSGSLGGWGNTGELFF	TGTGCCAGCAGCGGTAGTTTGGGAGGGTGGGGTAACACCGGGGAGCTGTTTTTT
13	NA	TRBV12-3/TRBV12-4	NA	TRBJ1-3	CASSRDRGNTIYF	TGTGCCAGCAGCAGGGACCGCGGAAACACCATATATTTT
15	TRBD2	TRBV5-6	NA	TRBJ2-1	CASSLTSGLYSEQFF	TGTGCCAGCAGCTTAACTAGCGGGCTTTACAGTGAGCAGTTCTTC
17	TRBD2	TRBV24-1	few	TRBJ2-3	CATSDSRLAGRTDTQYF	TGTGCCACCAGTGATTCGAGACTAGCGGGGCGGACAGATACGCAGTATTTT
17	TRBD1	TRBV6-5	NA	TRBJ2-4	CASSYGKTGGPKNIQYF	TGTGCCAGCAGTTACGGAAAGACAGGGGGTCCCAAAAACATTCAGTACTTC
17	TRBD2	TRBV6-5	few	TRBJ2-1	CASSSRSASGRLDEQFF	TGTGCCAGCAGTTCCCGCTCCGCTAGCGGGAGGTTGGATGAGCAGTTCTTC
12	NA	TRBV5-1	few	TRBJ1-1	CASSLDGPEAFF	TGCGCCAGCAGCCTGGACGGTCCTGAAGCTTTCTTT
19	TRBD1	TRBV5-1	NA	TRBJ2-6	CASSFTRDRGLTGANVLTF	TGCGCCAGCAGCTTCACGCGGGACAGGGGTTTAACTGGGGCCAACGTCCTGACTTTC
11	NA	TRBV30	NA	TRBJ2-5	CAWNGWGTQYF	TGTGCCTGGAATGGATGGGGGACCCAGTACTTC
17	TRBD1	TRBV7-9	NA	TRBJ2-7	CASSLGTGLNPPYEQYF	TGTGCCAGCAGCTTAGGGACAGGCCTTAACCCCCCGTACGAGCAGTACTTC
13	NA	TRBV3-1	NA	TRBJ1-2	CASSQWTEWGYTF	TGTGCCAGCAGCCAATGGACCGAGTGGGGCTACACCTTC
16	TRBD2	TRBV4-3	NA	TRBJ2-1	CASSQDFLAEHNEQFF	TGCGCCAGCAGCCAAGATTTCCTAGCGGAACACAATGAGCAGTTCTTC
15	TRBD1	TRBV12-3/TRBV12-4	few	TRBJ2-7	CASSPGTALYYEQYF	TGTGCCAGCAGCCCCGGGACAGCCTTATACTACGAGCAGTACTTC
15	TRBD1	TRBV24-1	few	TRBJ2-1	CATSDPYRGHNEQFF	TGTGCCACCAGTGATCCATACAGGGGGCACAATGAGCAGTTCTTC
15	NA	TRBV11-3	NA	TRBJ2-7	CASSSPGTPPYEQYF	TGTGCCAGCAGCTCGCCCGGGACACCACCCTACGAGCAGTACTTC
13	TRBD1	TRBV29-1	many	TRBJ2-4	CSVTLSRDRIQYF	TGCAGCGTAACTTTGTCCCGGGACAGGATTCAGTACTTC
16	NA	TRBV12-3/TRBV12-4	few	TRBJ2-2	CASSPPGASLTGELFF	TGTGCCAGCAGTCCTCCGGGAGCCTCATTGACCGGGGAGCTGTTTTTT
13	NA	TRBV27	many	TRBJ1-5	CASSRTGGQPQHF	TGTGCCAGCAGCCGCACAGGTGGGCAGCCCCAGCATTTT
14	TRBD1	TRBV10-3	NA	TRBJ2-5	CAISHGTEEETQYF	TGTGCCATCAGTCATGGGACAGAAGAAGAGACCCAGTACTTC
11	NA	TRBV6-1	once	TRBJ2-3	CASSGGGAQYF	TGTGCCAGCAGTGGTGGGGGGGCCCAGTATTTT
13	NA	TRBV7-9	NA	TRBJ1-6	CASGTGRDSPLHF	TGTGCCAGCGGAACGGGGAGAGATTCACCCCTCCACTTT
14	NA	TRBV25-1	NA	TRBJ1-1	CASTSREMNTEAFF	TGTGCCAGCACTAGCAGGGAGATGAACACTGAAGCTTTCTTT
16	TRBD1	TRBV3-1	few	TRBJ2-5	CASSQGGTGREETQYF	TGTGCCAGCAGCCAGGGGGGGACAGGGCGGGAAGAGACCCAGTACTTC
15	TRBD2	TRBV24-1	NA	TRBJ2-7	CATSDTSGGTYEQYF	TGTGCCACCAGTGATACTAGCGGGGGGACCTACGAGCAGTACTTC
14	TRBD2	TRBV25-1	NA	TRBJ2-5	CASSAGGARETQYF	TGTGCCAGCAGTGCGGGGGGGGCGCGGGAGACCCAGTACTTC
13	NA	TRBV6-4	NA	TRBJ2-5	CASSGQTQETQYF	TGTGCCAGCAGTGGACAGACCCAAGAGACCCAGTACTTC
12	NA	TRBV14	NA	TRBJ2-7	CASSHASYEQYF	TGTGCCAGCAGCCATGCCTCCTACGAGCAGTACTTC
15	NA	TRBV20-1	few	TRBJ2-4	CSAPTHILAKNIQYF	TGCAGTGCCCCCACCCACATACTAGCCAAAAACATTCAGTACTTC
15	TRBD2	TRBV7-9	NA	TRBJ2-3	CASAGGREGTDTQYF	TGTGCCAGCGCCGGCGGGAGGGAAGGAACAGATACGCAGTATTTT
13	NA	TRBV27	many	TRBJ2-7	CASRGLRAYEQYF	TGTGCCAGCAGAGGGCTGAGGGCCTACGAGCAGTACTTC
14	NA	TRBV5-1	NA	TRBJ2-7	CASSLGFSSYEQYF	TGCGCCAGCAGCTTGGGATTTAGCTCCTACGAGCAGTACTTC
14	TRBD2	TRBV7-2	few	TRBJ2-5	CASRGQRGSETQYF	TGTGCCAGCCGGGGTCAGCGGGGATCGGAGACCCAGTACTTC
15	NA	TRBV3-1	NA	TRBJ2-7	CASSQGTASSYEQYF	TGTGCCAGCAGCCAAGGAACAGCGAGCTCCTACGAGCAGTACTTC
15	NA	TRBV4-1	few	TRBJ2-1	CASSQGSVAGDEQFF	TGCGCCAGCAGCCAAGGGTCGGTAGCTGGTGATGAGCAGTTCTTC
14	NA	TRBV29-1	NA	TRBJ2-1	CSALGGLLYNEQFF	TGCAGCGCTCTAGGGGGACTCCTCTACAATGAGCAGTTCTTC
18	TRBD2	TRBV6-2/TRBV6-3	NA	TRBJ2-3	CASSYSIKRERYQDTQYF	TGTGCCAGCAGTTACTCGATCAAGCGGGAGCGGTATCAAGATACGCAGTATTTT